The present TCR beta chain was sequenced within a study of CD8+CD57+ T cells in acquired aplastic anemia. The use of genomic DNA as template underpinned the TCR beta VDJ and CDR3 profiling. TCRdb passed the reads through MiXCR, listing each CDR3 protein once. The sample carries under 250,000 distinct CDR3 sequences, approximately 45% recorded once. Study results and caveats: Patients had twenty-nine CD8+ CDR3 sequences in common with controls (the shared set).

Whoever was chosen for sequencing had shown CD8+CD57+ cell expansion by flow cytometry. Within the sample, this clonotype is medium-sized (0.01 to 0.1%). Its antigen is still unknown. Sequencing was carried out using sorted CD4+, CD8+, or CD8+CD57+ T cells (not recorded which) from PBMCs. The TCR originated in a human donor with aplastic anemia.

The CDR3 here is CATPYRGVAFF. The CDR3 DNA reads as TGTGCCACCCCCTACAGGGGAGTAGCTTTCTTT. The chain links TRBV15 to TRBJ1-1; 7 nucleotides agree with TRBD1. The CDR3 contains 11 residues. With 8 bases clipped from V and 10 bases from J, the junction kept 7 bases outside the gene matches. Looked up from germline, CDR1 is LNHNV and CDR2 is YYDKDF (reference sequence).